This T cell receptor (beta chain) was observed in a study of shared clonotypes between healthy human individuals. This clone was observed a handful of times. Sequencing used immunoSEQ multiplex PCR; TCRdb keeps in-frame clones, though not all of them. Among approximately 1,500,000 clones listed, nearly 99% were seen once. This sequence originates from a man in his thirties or forties in good health. The sample was naive CD4+ T cells sorted from blood. As for subset: CD45RA+ positively selected.

The CDR3 nucleotides read TGTGCCAGCAGTTTATCCCGGGAGTGGCAGTACTTC. Amino acids: CASSLSREWQYF. J is TRBJ2-7 and V is TRBV28, with a tentative D call TRBD2 (6 bases). CDR1 is MDHEN and CDR2 is SYDVKM in the germline V gene. Trimming left V 1 base short and J 9 bases short, with 10 bases between. This CDR3 is built from 12 residues.